This T cell receptor (beta chain) was retrieved from a study of OX40 agonist ivuxolimab in advanced cancers. Findings and caveats of the study: There were, on average, more expanded clones in CD8+ T cells than in CD4+.

Profiled with immunoSEQ multiplex PCR; TCRdb holds only in-frame clones, not every one. This table has fewer than 65,000 clones, approximately 91% appearing once. CDR1 SGDLS and CDR2 YYNGEE come from the germline V gene. V lost 3 bases, J lost 0 bases, and 10 bases lay in between. This CDR3 region has 14 residues. With respect to this clone: The antigen remains unidentified.

This rearrangement joins TRBV9 to TRBJ2-7, with D perhaps being TRBD1 or TRBD2 (5 bases each). The source of this sequence is an adult with an advanced solid tumor such as melanoma, head and neck, liver or kidney cancer. The sample was CD4+ or CD8+ T cells sorted from blood, taken in a trial of the OX40 agonist ivuxolimab. The CDR3: CASSEGPASYEQYF. The CDR3 coding sequence is TGTGCCAGCAGCGAGGGACCCGCCTCCTACGAGCAGTACTTC.